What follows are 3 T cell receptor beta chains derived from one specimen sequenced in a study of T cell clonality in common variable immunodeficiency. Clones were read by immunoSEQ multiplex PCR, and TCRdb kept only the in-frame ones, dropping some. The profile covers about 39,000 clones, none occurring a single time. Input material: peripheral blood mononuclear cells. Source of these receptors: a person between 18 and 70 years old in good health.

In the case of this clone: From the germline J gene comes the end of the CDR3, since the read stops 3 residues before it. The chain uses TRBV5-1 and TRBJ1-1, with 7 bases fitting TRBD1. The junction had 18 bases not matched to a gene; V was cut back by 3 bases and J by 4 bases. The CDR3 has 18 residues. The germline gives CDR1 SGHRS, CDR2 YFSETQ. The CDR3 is CASSWVPTGTVDGTEAFF. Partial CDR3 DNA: TGCGCCAGCAGCTGGGTACCCACCGGGACAGTGGATGGCACTGAA. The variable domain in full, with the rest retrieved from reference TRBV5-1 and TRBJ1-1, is KAGVTQTPRYLIKTRGQQVTLSCSPISGHRSVSWYQQTPGQGLQFLFEYFSETQRNKGNFPGRFSGRQFSNSRSEMNVSTLELGDSALYLCASSWVPTGTVDGTEAFFGQGTRLTVV.

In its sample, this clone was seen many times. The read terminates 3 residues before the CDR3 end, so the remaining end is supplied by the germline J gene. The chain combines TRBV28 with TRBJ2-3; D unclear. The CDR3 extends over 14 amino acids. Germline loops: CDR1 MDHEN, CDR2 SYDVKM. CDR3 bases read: TGTGCCAGCAGGATGAGTATCCCTCCAGAGGCG. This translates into CASRMSIPPEA. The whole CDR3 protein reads CASRMSIPPEAQYF.

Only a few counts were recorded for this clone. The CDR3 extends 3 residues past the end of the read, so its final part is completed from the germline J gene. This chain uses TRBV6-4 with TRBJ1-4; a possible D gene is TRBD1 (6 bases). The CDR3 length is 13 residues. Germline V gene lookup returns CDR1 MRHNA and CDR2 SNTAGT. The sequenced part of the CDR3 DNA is TGTGCCAGCAGTGCTACCTTACAGGGAACA. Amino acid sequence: CASSATLQGT. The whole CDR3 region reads CASSATLQGTLFF.